The entry below gives a single TCR beta chain sequence along with its context. This CDR3 has 14 amino acids. Germline V gene lookup returns CDR1 MNHEY and CDR2 SMNVEV (reference sequence). V was clipped by 2 bases and J by 1 base, with 9 bases between them. The entry originates in a study of CD8 T cells in Susac syndrome. Sequencing targeted TCR beta in T cells from blood (CD8+ and CD4+). RNA was extracted with the RNeasy kit, and a quantity of roughly 0.5 to 1 ug was reverse transcribed using random hexamers. Coverage of TCR beta CDR3 amplification by immunoSEQ multiplex PCR extended to 54 Vbeta and 13 Jbeta. From the immunoSEQ multiplex PCR reads, TCRdb called clonotypes with MiXCR, one entry per CDR3 protein. The sample holds about 210,000 distinct CDR3 sequences; approximately 95% are singletons and the top ten take 0.075% to 0.095%.

The source is a human donor with multiple sclerosis. Sequencing was performed on CD4+ T cells from PBMCs. The rearrangement uses TRBV27 and TRBJ2-7, with D possibly TRBD2 on 6 matching bases. In nucleotides, the CDR3 is TGTGCCAGCAGTTTAGTAGCGGCTTCCTACGAGCAGTACTTC. Translation gives CASSLVAASYEQYF.